The 4 T cell receptor beta chains given below trace back to one sample, sequenced in a study of T cells in Graves' hyperthyroidism and ophthalmopathy. RNA transcripts provided the source from which TCR beta CDR3 regions were amplified. During a first-round RT-PCR of the TCR CDR3, the HTBI primer set was used. MiXCR was run by TCRdb on the multiplex PCR reads, yielding one entry per CDR3 protein. The data hold approximately 360,000 distinct CDR3 sequences, with just under 25% observed a single time. Sequenced sample: blood. The receptors were sampled from a man aged 45-65 years with Graves' hyperthyroidism.

The rearrangement links TRBV28 to TRBJ2-7; D gene ambiguous. The CDR3 has 12 amino acids. Trimming left V 6 bases short and J 0 bases short, with 6 bases between. The germline V gene encodes CDR1 MDHEN and CDR2 SYDVKM. CDR3: CASRSLSYEQYF. CDR3 nucleotide sequence: TGTGCCAGCAGATCCCTCTCCTACGAGCAGTACTTC. The full variable domain, completed using reference TRBV28 and TRBJ2-7, is DVKVTQSSRYLVKRTGEKVFLECVQDMDHENMFWYRQDPGLGLRLIYFSYDVKMKEKGDIPEGYSVSREKKERFSLILESASTNQTSMYLCASRSLSYEQYFGPGTRLTVT.

The CDR3 coding sequence is TGTGCCACCAGTGGAGGGACAGGGGTCCACCAAGAGACCCAGTACTTC. Translated: CATSGGTGVHQETQYF. The chain has TRBV24-1 and TRBJ2-5; 10 nucleotides match TRBD1. V was pared by 5 bases and J by 0 bases, with 5 bases of the junction left unmatched. This CDR3 has 16 amino acids. Germline V CDR1 and CDR2: KGHDR, SFDVKD.

This clonotype showed up many times. The J gene is TRBJ2-5, the V gene TRBV7-9, with 8 nucleotides matching TRBD1. The ends lost 4 bases at V and 5 bases at J; junction bases unmatched: 6. The CDR3 has 14 residues. The germline CDR1 and CDR2 sequences are SEHNR and FQNEAQ (reference sequence). The CDR3 DNA follows: TGTGCCAGCAGCTCAAGGGACAGGACGGAGACCCAGTACTTC. It yields the protein CASSSRDRTETQYF. Full variable domain (rest looked up from reference TRBV7-9 and TRBJ2-5): DTGVSQNPRHKITKRGQNVTFRCDPISEHNRLYWYRQTLGQGPEFLTYFQNEAQLEKSRLLSDRFSAERPKGSFSTLEIQRTEQGDSAMYLCASSSRDRTETQYFGPGTRLLVL.

This clonotype was observed many times. J is TRBJ1-2 and V is TRBV3-1; 7 bases match TRBD1. Germline CDR1 LGHDT, CDR2 YNNKEL (reference sequence). Losses at the gene ends were 4 bases for V and 5 bases for J; bases not matched to a gene: 7. CDR3 length: 14 amino acids. As DNA, the CDR3 is TGTGCCAGCAGCCTATCGGGACAGATTTATGGCTACACCTTC. This encodes CASSLSGQIYGYTF.